This is a list of T cell receptor beta chains from one sample in a study of blood T cell repertoires in COVID-19. The table came from immunoSEQ multiplex PCR; TCRdb's copy has only in-frame clones and leaves some out. Altogether about 210,000 clones are present, around 90% being singletons, with the ten largest covering around 3.1%. Sequenced material: peripheral blood. Receptor source: a man in his fifties or sixties with acute or convalescent COVID-19. The CDR3 runs from the conserved cysteine through the conserved F or W. D genes are given only for firm matches. Only some rows state a clone size, as once, few, many or a class for expanded clones.

NA | TRBJ1-2 | TRBV18 | TRBD1 | TGTGCCAGCTCCCCAGGACAGGGACCTGGCTATGGCTACACCTTC | CASSPGQGPGYGYTF
many | TRBJ2-7 | TRBV5-1 | NA | TGCGCCAGCAGCCTTTGGGGTCCGGGGAGGAGCTCCTACGAGCAGTACTTC | CASSLWGPGRSSYEQYF
NA | TRBJ2-1 | TRBV5-8 | TRBD2 | TGTGCCAGCAGCTTGATGGGACTAGCGGGGGGGCCAGCGAGAAATGAGCAGTTCTTC | CASSLMGLAGGPARNEQFF
once | TRBJ1-6 | TRBV5-1 | NA | TGCGCCAGCAGCCCGAAGATGGACAGCAATTCACCCCTCCACTTT | CASSPKMDSNSPLHF
NA | TRBJ2-1 | TRBV3-1/TRBV3-2 | NA | TGTGCCAGCAGCCAATTTCGAGGGCGGGGAAAGTACAATGAGCAGTTCTTC | CASSQFRGRGKYNEQFF
NA | TRBJ2-5 | TRBV30 | TRBD1 | TGTGCCTGGAGTCTCAGGGGGCGCGGAGAGACCCAGTACTTC | CAWSLRGRGETQYF
many | TRBJ1-2 | TRBV3-1/TRBV3-2 | TRBD1 | TGTGCCAGCAGCCGCCACCGGGACAGGGGGCGCGGGGACTATGGCTACACCTTC | CASSRHRDRGRGDYGYTF
NA | TRBJ1-2 | TRBV28 | NA | TGTGCCAGCAGTTTAGTGGGCAGTAACTATGGCTACACCTTC | CASSLVGSNYGYTF
NA | TRBJ1-5 | TRBV18 | NA | TGTGCCAGCTCACCGGGCAGCAATCAGCCCCAGCATTTT | CASSPGSNQPQHF
NA | TRBJ1-4 | TRBV5-8 | NA | TGTGCCAGCAGCTGGGGGACTGACGACGGTGAAAAACTGTTTTTT | CASSWGTDDGEKLFF
NA | TRBJ2-7 | TRBV12-3/TRBV12-4 | NA | TGTGCCAGCAGTTCCAGTTACGAGCAGTACTTC | CASSSSYEQYF
NA | TRBJ1-4 | TRBV5-1 | TRBD1 | TGCGCCAGCAGCTTGTTGACAGGGGGTAATGAAAAACTGTTTTTT | CASSLLTGGNEKLFF
NA | TRBJ1-5 | TRBV5-4 | TRBD1 | TGTGCCAGCAGCATCTGGACAGGGACCTTTTTCAATCAGCCCCAGCATTTT | CASSIWTGTFFNQPQHF
NA | TRBJ2-5 | TRBV10-3 | NA | TGTGCCATCAGTGAGTCTGGCAGGCCCTCACAAGAGACCCAGTACTTC | CAISESGRPSQETQYF
few | TRBJ1-6 | TRBV5-1 | NA | TGCGCCAGCAGCTTGGACCTAGGTTCACCCCTCCACTTT | CASSLDLGSPLHF
NA | TRBJ1-5 | TRBV6-6 | NA | TGTGCCAGCAGTTCACATAATAGCAATCAGCCCCAGCATTTT | CASSSHNSNQPQHF
NA | TRBJ1-2 | TRBV6-4 | TRBD1 | TGTGCCAGCAGTGACTCGACAGGGGGAGGCTACACCTTC | CASSDSTGGGYTF
NA | TRBJ1-2 | TRBV30 | NA | TGTGCCTTCTACCCCGGGAGGGACGGCTACACCTTC | CAFYPGRDGYTF
once | TRBJ1-2 | TRBV10-3 | TRBD1 | TGTGCCATCAGAGGGACAGGGGACTATGGCTACACCTTC | CAIRGTGDYGYTF
once | TRBJ1-1 | TRBV7-2 | TRBD1 | TGTGCCAGCAGCTTGGACAGGGGGGCCTACACTGAAGCTTTCTTT | CASSLDRGAYTEAFF
NA | TRBJ2-3 | TRBV11-1 | TRBD1 | TGTGCCAGCAGCTTAGCCTCGGGACAGGGGACGAGCACAGATACGCAGTATTTT | CASSLASGQGTSTDTQYF
once | TRBJ2-7 | TRBV2 | NA | TGTGCCAGCAGTGAACAGGGCCTTGGCGAGCAGTACTTC | CASSEQGLGEQYF
NA | TRBJ2-3 | TRBV7-2 | NA | TGTGCCAGCAGCTCCGAAACTTTAACAGATACGCAGTATTTT | CASSSETLTDTQYF
NA | TRBJ1-2 | TRBV15 | TRBD1 | TGTGCCACCAGCAGAGGACAGGGGGCGAACTATGGCTACACCTTC | CATSRGQGANYGYTF
NA | TRBJ1-5 | TRBV6-2/TRBV6-3 | NA | TGTGCCAGCAGCCGCCCCCAGGACAAAACGGCCCCCAATCAGCCCCAGCATTTT | CASSRPQDKTAPNQPQHF
NA | TRBJ1-4 | TRBV29-1 | TRBD1 | TGCAGCGCCAATGCGCGACAGGGGGCGCGTGAAAAACTGTTTTTT | CSANARQGAREKLFF
NA | TRBJ2-5 | TRBV10-2 | NA | TGCGCCAGCAGTGATCTTCAGGGGGACTCGTTGGCCCAGTACTTC | CASSDLQGDSLAQYF
NA | TRBJ1-2 | TRBV6-5 | NA | TGTGCCACCACGATTGGATCTGGGCGAGAAGGCTACACCTTC | CATTIGSGREGYTF
NA | TRBJ2-3 | TRBV3-1/TRBV3-2 | NA | TGTGCCAGCAGCCAAGATCCGGCTAGCTCGGATACGCAGTATTTT | CASSQDPASSDTQYF
NA | TRBJ1-1 | TRBV3-1/TRBV3-2 | NA | TGTGCCAGCAGCCAAGCAACTGAAGCTTTCTTT | CASSQATEAFF
NA | TRBJ2-3 | TRBV11-2 | NA | TGTGCCAGCAGCTTAGAGGGGGCAGGGGCAGATACGCAGTATTTT | CASSLEGAGADTQYF
NA | TRBJ1-4 | TRBV6-2/TRBV6-3 | NA | TGTGCCAGCAGTTACTTCGGCTCAGGGGTGTTGACTAATGAAAAACTGTTTTTT | CASSYFGSGVLTNEKLFF
once | TRBJ2-5 | TRBV18 | TRBD2 | TGTGCCAGCTCACCCGGACTAGCGGGGGGGCAAGAGACCCAGTACTTC | CASSPGLAGGQETQYF